A single sample gave rise to the 19 T cell receptor beta chains below, sequenced in a study of T cells in Graves' hyperthyroidism and ophthalmopathy. Amplification yielded TCR beta CDR3 regions, with RNA transcripts as the source. The TCR CDR3 first-round RT-PCR relied on the HTBI primer set. From the multiplex PCR reads, TCRdb called clonotypes with MiXCR, one entry per CDR3 protein. The sample has some 760,000 distinct CDR3 sequences, roughly 15% seen once. The sequencing sample was made of blood. These receptor sequences come from a woman aged 18-35 years with Graves' hyperthyroidism.

This clonotype was seen ten or more times. Here the CDR3 DNA reads TGTGCCAGCAGCGCCCGGGGGGCCGAGGACACAGATACGCAGTATTTT. This gives the protein CASSARGAEDTDTQYF. The chain uses TRBV7-6 and TRBJ2-3, with D possibly being TRBD2 (7 bases). Looked up from germline, CDR1 is SGHVS and CDR2 is FNYEAQ. Trimming pared 5 bases from V and 2 bases from J, leaving 17 bases between. There are 16 residues in the CDR3.

Worth noting for this clonotype: One junction end does not reproduce the germline sequence, and a read error may be involved. The CDR3 DNA sequence: TGTGCCAGCAGTTTATCAGGAAACAATATCTACAATGATCAGTTCTTC. Translated: CASSLSGNNIYNDQFF. The rearrangement joins TRBV28 to TRBJ2-1, with D hard to call. Germline CDR1 reads MDHEN; CDR2 reads SYDVKM. The CDR3 has 16 residues.

The chain combines TRBV27 with TRBJ2-7; maybe TRBD1 (5 bases). This CDR3 spans 14 amino acids. V shed 2 bases and J shed 6 bases, with 14 bases lying between them. The V gene's germline CDR1 is MNHEY and CDR2 SMNVEV (reference sequence). CDR3 amino acids: CASSLGVTGAEQYF. In DNA form, the CDR3 reads TGTGCCAGCAGTTTAGGGGTCACTGGGGCCGAGCAGTACTTC.

This clonotype has just a few counts. V usage is TRBV7-2 and J usage is TRBJ2-5; 7 positions agree with TRBD1. This CDR3 contains 19 residues. V lost 0 bases to trimming and J lost 2 bases; unmatched junction nucleotides: 15. From germline, CDR1 is SGHTA and CDR2 FQGNSA. The CDR3 reads CASSLARDRGLISQETQYF. In DNA form, the CDR3 reads TGTGCCAGCAGCTTAGCCCGGGACAGAGGACTCATATCGCAAGAGACCCAGTACTTC.

The table lists this clonotype with a few counts. The rearrangement uses TRBV7-3 and TRBJ2-5; D is possibly TRBD2 (5 bases). Trimming shortened V by 1 base and J by 5 bases, and 14 bases separated the two germline ends. This CDR3 has 15 amino acids. Germline CDR1 and CDR2: SGHTA and FQGTGA. DNA for the CDR3: TGTGCCAGCAGCTTAATGGGCGCCCCGGGGGAGACCCAGTACTTC. Translated, it gives CASSLMGAPGETQYF.

This clonotype showed up many times. The rearrangement uses TRBV10-1 and TRBJ2-3; D call uncertain. Germline V gene lookup returns CDR1 WNHNN and CDR2 SYGVQD (reference sequence). V lost 2 bases and J lost 3, with 12 bases in between. There are 15 residues in the CDR3. The CDR3 DNA is TGCGCCAGCAGTGAGCTGCGTCCCGGGACAGATACGCAGTATTTT. Translation gives CASSELRPGTDTQYF.

The V and J genes are TRBV6-1 and TRBJ2-5, with D possibly matching TRBD1 (5 bases). Germline V gene data show CDR1 as MNHNS and CDR2 as SASEGT. CDR3 length: 11 amino acids. Between the trimmed V and J ends, which lost 6 bases and 12 bases, there was a span of 14 bases. This CDR3 is CASSQGQYEYF. The DNA for the CDR3 is TGTGCCAGCAGCCAGGGTCAATACGAGTACTTC.

Note on this clonotype: One end of the junction does not line up with germline, which may come from a read error. The chain uses TRBV5-1 and TRBJ1-1; a possible D gene is TRBD1 (5 bases). The V gene's germline CDR1 is SGHRS and CDR2 YFSETQ. CDR3 length: 17 residues. The CDR3 sequence is CAGSSMGPSGMNTEAFF. The CDR3 bases are TGCGCCGGCAGCTCAATGGGACCCTCAGGGATGAACACTGAAGCTTTCTTT.

This clonotype was seen more than once but under ten times. Germline and junction disagree at one end, which may indicate a read error. CDR3: CASSQQGYTRELFF. Written as DNA, the CDR3 is TGTGCCAGCAGCCAACAGGGTTACACCAGGGAGCTGTTTTTT. The rearrangement joins TRBV7-3 to TRBJ2-2; D possibly corresponds to TRBD1 (6 bases). This CDR3 contains 14 residues. Germline V gene data show CDR1 as SGHTA and CDR2 as FQGTGA.

CDR3 loop: CASSLGQPTPLHF. Here the CDR3 DNA reads TGTGCCAGCAGCTTAGGACAACCGACACCCCTCCACTTT. V usage is TRBV5-8 and J usage is TRBJ1-6, with D possibly TRBD1 on 5 matching bases. There are 13 residues in the CDR3. V was pared by 2 bases and J by 11 bases, with 11 bases between. CDR1 is SGHTS and CDR2 is YDEGEE in the germline V gene.

This clonotype was observed a few times. The rearrangement links TRBV5-6 to TRBJ1-2; D possibly corresponds to TRBD1 (5 bases). The CDR3 extends over 13 amino acids. V shed 4 bases and J shed 8 bases, with 15 bases lying between them. Germline CDR1 and CDR2: SGHDT and YYEEEE. The DNA for the CDR3 is TGTGCCAGCAGCCGTCAACCAAACAGGGGCTACACCTTC. This gives the protein CASSRQPNRGYTF.

This clonotype was picked up many times. The chain links TRBV10-3 to TRBJ2-1, with 8 nucleotides matching TRBD2. V gave up 3 bases and J gave up 8 bases; unmatched junction bases: 9. CDR1 ENHRY and CDR2 SYGVKD come from the germline V gene. CDR3 length: 15 amino acids. DNA of the CDR3: TGTGCCATCAGTGATGGTCTAGCGGGCGGGGATGAGCAGTTCTTC. It yields the protein CAISDGLAGGDEQFF.

This clonotype was counted many times. This rearrangement joins TRBV28 to TRBJ1-1; D remains ambiguous. Trimming stripped 3 bases from V and 5 bases from J, with 4 bases between. This CDR3 region has 11 residues. CDR1 is MDHEN and CDR2 is SYDVKM in the germline V gene. The CDR3 DNA sequence: TGTGCCAGCAGTTTCAAGACTGAAGCTTTCTTT. This gives the protein CASSFKTEAFF.

The rearrangement links TRBV28 to TRBJ1-2; 10 bases are shared with TRBD1. This CDR3 has 16 amino acids. V lost 7 bases, J lost 6 bases, and 14 bases stayed unmatched. Germline lookup yields CDR1 MDHEN and CDR2 SYDVKM. The CDR3 here is CASTWDRGDAENGYTF. The CDR3 region has the DNA TGTGCCAGCACCTGGGACAGGGGAGACGCCGAGAATGGCTACACCTTC.

The sample holds many counts of this clonotype. The rearrangement links TRBV28 to TRBJ2-4; tentative D call: TRBD1 (6 bases). Germline-derived CDR1 and CDR2 are MDHEN and SYDVKM. This CDR3 spans 17 amino acids. V lost 4 bases and J lost 0, with 16 bases in between. The CDR3 DNA reads as TGTGCCAGCAGTTCATCCGGGACAACGATAGCCAAAAACATTCAGTACTTC. This codes for CASSSSGTTIAKNIQYF.

This clonotype was seen a few times. This chain links TRBV29-1 with TRBJ2-7; possibly TRBD2 for D (5 bases). V lost 6 bases, J lost 2 bases, and 8 bases lay in between. The CDR3 runs to 11 residues. Germline assignment: CDR1 SQVTM and CDR2 ANQGSEA. The CDR3 loop is CSVGETYEQYF. CDR3 sequence (DNA): TGCAGCGTCGGGGAAACCTACGAGCAGTACTTC.

The chain has TRBV6-1 and TRBJ2-5; perhaps TRBD2 as D (5 bases). The CDR3 spans 12 residues. The V gene's germline CDR1 is MNHNS and CDR2 SASEGT. Trimming stripped 11 bases from V and 7 bases from J, with 17 bases between. Here the CDR3 reads CAAGAAEGTQYF. The CDR3 DNA reads TGTGCCGCAGGCGCAGCAGAGGGGACCCAGTACTTC.

This clonotype showed up many times. J is TRBJ1-2 and V is TRBV2; TRBD1 agrees at 11 bases. The V segment lost 6 bases and the J segment 8 bases; nucleotides outside the gene matches: 2. The CDR3 runs to 12 residues. In germline, CDR1 is SNHLY, CDR2 FYNNEI. The CDR3 spells CASSGTGGGYTF. Written as DNA, the CDR3 is TGTGCCAGCAGCGGGACAGGGGGAGGCTACACCTTC.

CDR3: CASSQDPTNYNEQFF. CDR3 nucleotide sequence: TGTGCCAGCAGCCAAGATCCTACCAATTACAATGAGCAGTTCTTC. The chain combines TRBV4-2 with TRBJ2-1, with D hard to call. Germline V lookup: CDR1 LGHNA, CDR2 YNFKEQ. The CDR3 runs to 15 residues. V was trimmed by 0 bases and J by 4 bases, leaving 10 bases between them.